The 31 T cell receptor beta chains listed next were all sequenced from one sample in a study of blood T cell repertoires in COVID-19 (TCRdb year 2020). The library relied on the immunoSEQ multiplex PCR assay. Sourced from immuneACCESS, this table was stored by TCRdb with only in-frame sequences that have V and J called. A share of the clones is absent; for the studies checked, an unresolved V gene accounts for under half, and the remainder has no known explanation. This sample is represented by fewer than 20,000 clones; 80% to 90% of them were singletons. The ten largest clones take up about 20% of the sample. Sequencing used peripheral blood. These receptors came from an elderly man with active COVID-19.

The gene calls are TRBV27 and TRBJ2-7; 8 bases are a match to TRBD1. J gave up 2 bases and V 6 bases, and 9 bases lay outside the gene matches. The CDR3 length is 15 residues. Germline loops: CDR1 MNHEY, CDR2 SMNVEV (reference sequence). The CDR3, as DNA: TGTGCCAGCAGCACCCCCTCGACAGGGGCCTACGAGCAGTACTTC. Translating gives CASSTPSTGAYEQYF.

The chain joins TRBV19 to TRBJ2-2, with TRBD2 identical over 9 bases. The V and J ends lost 3 bases and 5 bases, in that order; junction bases with no gene match: 7. Germline V gene lookup returns CDR1 LNHDA and CDR2 SQIVND (reference sequence). The CDR3 runs 16 residues. The CDR3 sequence is CASSMAAGGGTGELFF. The CDR3 DNA reads TGTGCCAGTAGTATGGCAGCGGGAGGAGGGACCGGGGAGCTGTTTTTT.

This rearrangement joins TRBV6-4 to TRBJ2-3, with 9 bases that match TRBD2. CDR1 and CDR2 from the germline V gene are MRHNA and SNTAGT. This CDR3 has 15 residues. V lost 2 bases, J lost 2 bases, and 2 bases stayed unmatched. This CDR3 reads CASSDVAGATDTQYF. DNA for the CDR3: TGTGCCAGCAGTGACGTAGCGGGAGCCACAGATACGCAGTATTTT.

This clone was seen only once. The rearrangement links TRBV6-2 or TRBV6-3 to TRBJ1-2; tentative D call: TRBD1 (6 bases). Germline CDR1 MNHEY, CDR2 SVGEGT. This CDR3 is 15 amino acids long. V lost 2 bases to trimming and J lost 8 bases, with 18 bases between them. This CDR3 reads CASSYRTVGIGGYTF. CDR3 in DNA: TGTGCCAGCAGTTACCGGACAGTCGGTATAGGAGGCTACACCTTC.

V usage is TRBV4-1 and J usage is TRBJ2-1, with 11 bases identical to TRBD2. V gave up 0 bases and J gave up 6 bases; unmatched junction bases: 10. CDR1 is MGHRA, CDR2 YSYEKL, per germline. The CDR3 is made up of 18 amino acids. The CDR3: CASSQEGGLAGGSNEQFF. The CDR3 DNA reads as TGCGCCAGCAGCCAAGAAGGTGGGCTAGCGGGAGGCTCCAATGAGCAGTTCTTC.

V usage is TRBV19 and J usage is TRBJ1-2; 7 bases agree with TRBD1. The V and J ends lost 6 bases and 6 bases, in that order; junction bases with no gene match: 7. The CDR3 runs to 13 residues. Germline V gene sequence: CDR1 LNHDA, CDR2 SQIVND (reference sequence). In DNA form, the CDR3 reads TGTGCCAGTAGACGACAGGGAAGGAATGGCTACACCTTC. This sequence encodes CASRRQGRNGYTF.

The chain uses TRBV12-3 or TRBV12-4 and TRBJ2-7; D remains unclear. V lost 1 base and J lost 9, with 10 bases in between. The CDR3 contains 12 residues. The CDR3 sequence: CASSLESLAQYF. The CDR3 DNA follows: TGTGCCAGCAGTTTAGAATCGTTGGCGCAGTACTTC.

The gene calls are TRBV5-4 and TRBJ2-1; the D gene is possibly TRBD2 (6 bases). The CDR3 consists of 18 residues. Germline V CDR1 and CDR2: SGHNT, YYREEE (reference sequence). The V end lost 0 bases, the J end lost 6 bases, and 22 bases lay between the germline ends. DNA of the CDR3: TGTGCCAGCAGCTTGGGCCCCCCTAGAGCGGGCTCTTTCAATGAGCAGTTCTTC. It translates to CASSLGPPRAGSFNEQFF.

CDR3 in DNA: TGCGCCAGCAGCTTGGAACTAGCGGGGCAAGAGACCCAGTACTTC. Encoded protein: CASSLELAGQETQYF. The rearrangement links TRBV5-1 to TRBJ2-5, with TRBD2 matching 10 bases. Losses at the gene ends were 0 bases for V and 2 bases for J; bases not matched to a gene: 1. The CDR3 length is 15 residues. Germline assignment: CDR1 SGHRS and CDR2 YFSETQ.

The V and J genes are TRBV5-1 and TRBJ2-1, with 15 positions matching TRBD2. CDR3 length: 16 residues. Germline V gives CDR1 SGHRS, CDR2 YFSETQ. The J segment lost 7 bases and the V segment lost 0 bases, leaving 2 bases of the junction unmatched. The CDR3 here is CASSLAGTSGRNEQFF. In DNA, the CDR3 is TGCGCCAGCAGCTTGGCCGGGACTAGCGGGAGGAATGAGCAGTTCTTC.

J is TRBJ2-1 and V is TRBV29-1; D gene unclear. CDR3 length: 12 amino acids. The V end lost 7 bases, the J end lost 2 bases, and 9 bases lay between the germline ends. Germline V gives CDR1 SQVTM, CDR2 ANQGSEA. CDR3 in DNA: TGCAGCGCGTTCATCACCTACAATGAGCAGTTCTTC. Translation gives CSAFITYNEQFF.

CDR3 loop: CASSSPGQGSNQPQHF. The CDR3 nucleotides read TGTGCCAGCAGCTCTCCGGGACAGGGATCCAATCAGCCCCAGCATTTT. The chain employs TRBV7-2 and TRBJ1-5, with 9 bases lining up with TRBD1. The CDR3 spans 16 residues. Germline V gene sequence: CDR1 SGHTA, CDR2 FQGNSA. With V trimmed by 4 bases and J by 3 bases, 7 bases remained unmatched. The entire variable domain, with the rest obtained from reference TRBV7-2 and TRBJ1-5, is as follows: GAGVSQSPSNKVTEKGKDVELRCDPISGHTALYWYRQSLGQGLEFLIYFQGNSAPDKSGLPSDRFSAERTGGSVSTLTIQRTQQEDSAVYLCASSSPGQGSNQPQHFGDGTRLSIL.

This chain connects TRBV5-5 to TRBJ2-2; 9 bases align to TRBD2. The germline CDR1 and CDR2 sequences are SGHKS and YYEKEE (reference sequence). The CDR3 sequence is 18 residues long. Trimming took 3 bases from V and 3 from J; bases not matched to a gene: 12. The CDR3 spells CASSWGPEEREDTGELFF. The CDR3 nucleotides are TGTGCCAGCAGCTGGGGCCCCGAGGAGCGGGAGGACACCGGGGAGCTGTTTTTT.

V gene TRBV5-4 combines with J gene TRBJ2-5; 10 nucleotides line up with TRBD2. CDR1 SGHNT and CDR2 YYREEE come from the germline V gene (reference sequence). The CDR3 runs 16 residues. V lost 0 bases and J lost 5; bases outside the gene matches: 7. The DNA of the CDR3 is TGTGCCAGCAGCTTGGTCCCTAGCGGGAGCTTTGAGACCCAGTACTTC. This translates into CASSLVPSGSFETQYF.

The CDR3 region has the DNA TGTGCCATCAGTGAGTCTACCGGGGAAAAACTGTTTTTT. Translation: CAISESTGEKLFF. J is TRBJ1-4 and V is TRBV10-3; D gene uncertain. In germline, CDR1 is ENHRY, CDR2 SYGVKD. V lost 0 bases and J lost 8, with 7 bases in between. The CDR3 consists of 13 residues.

This chain connects TRBV4-3 to TRBJ2-5; 11 bases are shared with TRBD2. The length of the CDR3 is 17 residues. Germline V CDR1 and CDR2: LGHNA, YSLEER. V shed 2 bases and J 8 bases; nucleotides not matched to a gene: 13. The CDR3 region has the DNA TGCGCCAGCAGCCAATCTACCGGGACTAGCGGCCCTGAAACCCAGTACTTC. Protein: CASSQSTGTSGPETQYF.

The rearrangement joins TRBV30 to TRBJ2-1; D unresolved. The V end was cut by 4 bases, the J end by 0 bases, with 7 bases between. The CDR3 has 13 residues. The V gene's germline CDR1 is GTSNPN and CDR2 SVGIG (reference sequence). This CDR3 is CAWKLSSYNEQFF. The CDR3 DNA is TGTGCCTGGAAGTTGAGCTCCTACAATGAGCAGTTCTTC.

This clone has a single count. The chain joins TRBV3-1 (or the pseudogene TRBV3-2) to TRBJ2-1, with TRBD2 as a possible D gene (6 bases). The CDR3 is 17 residues long. The V and J ends lost 2 bases and 8 bases respectively, with 22 bases between them. The germline V gene has CDR1 LGHDT and CDR2 YNNKEL (reference sequence). The chain's CDR3 is CASSQIGLPILRDEQFF. The CDR3 bases are TGTGCCAGCAGCCAAATCGGACTACCCATTCTAAGGGATGAGCAGTTCTTC.

The rearrangement links TRBV20-1 to TRBJ1-2; D unclear. V gave up 6 bases and J gave up 8 bases, with 10 bases separating them. The CDR3 is 10 amino acids. The germline CDR1 and CDR2 sequences are DFQATT and SNEGSKA (reference sequence). The CDR3 loop reads CSAVAGGYTF. The CDR3, as DNA: TGCAGTGCCGTCGCGGGAGGCTACACCTTC.

V usage is TRBV19 and J usage is TRBJ2-2; 8 bases match TRBD1. V trimming: 4 bases; J trimming: 1 base; junction bases outside the gene matches: 8. This CDR3 contains 17 residues. Germline-derived CDR1 and CDR2 are LNHDA and SQIVND (reference sequence). CDR3 protein: CASSNRGQGGNTGELFF. The CDR3 coding sequence is TGTGCCAGTAGTAACCGAGGACAGGGAGGGAACACCGGGGAGCTGTTTTTT.

This clone appeared a few times. The rearrangement uses TRBV30 and TRBJ1-5; TRBD1 agrees at 7 bases. J gave up 6 bases and V 2 bases, and 7 bases lay outside the gene matches. CDR1 and CDR2 from the germline V gene are GTSNPN and SVGIG (reference sequence). The CDR3 is 14 amino acids. The CDR3 DNA reads as TGTGCCTGGAGTCCCCAGGGGGGATTTCAGCCCCAGCATTTT. Amino acids: CAWSPQGGFQPQHF.

The chain links TRBV7-8 to TRBJ2-1, with 13 bases lining up with TRBD2. The CDR3 spans 19 residues. CDR1 and CDR2 (germline): SGHVS, FQNEAQ. V was pared by 0 bases and J by 0 bases, with 5 bases of the junction left unmatched. The CDR3 spells CASSLAWTSGSHSYNEQFF. CDR3 bases: TGTGCCAGCAGCTTAGCCTGGACTAGCGGGAGCCACTCCTACAATGAGCAGTTCTTC.

V gene TRBV7-9 combines with J gene TRBJ2-6; possible D gene TRBD2, 6 bases. The CDR3 consists of 16 residues. The V end was cut by 5 bases, the J end by 0 bases, with 11 bases between. CDR1 and CDR2 from the germline V gene are SEHNR and FQNEAQ (reference sequence). CDR3: CASSRRGISGANVLTF. Here the CDR3 DNA reads TGTGCCAGCAGCAGGAGGGGAATCTCTGGGGCCAACGTCCTGACTTTC.

The chain has TRBV3-1 (or the pseudogene TRBV3-2) and TRBJ2-7, with a weak D call TRBD2 (6 bases). From germline, CDR1 is LGHDT and CDR2 YNNKEL (reference sequence). Trimming shortened V by 5 bases and J by 0 bases, and 11 bases separated the two germline ends. This CDR3 spans 14 amino acids. For the CDR3, the DNA is TGTGCCAGCAGCTTTAGGAGGGGCTCCTACGAGCAGTACTTC. Its translation: CASSFRRGSYEQYF.

The CDR3 DNA follows: TGCGCCAGCAGCTTGGGCGCCGCGGCCGGGGAGCTGTTTTTT. Translation: CASSLGAAAGELFF. This sequence joins TRBV5-1 and TRBJ2-2; D ambiguous. Germline V gives CDR1 SGHRS, CDR2 YFSETQ. The CDR3 runs to 14 residues. Trimming removed 0 bases at V and 6 bases at J, with 9 bases between. The full variable domain, its missing parts supplied by reference TRBV5-1 and TRBJ2-2, is KAGVTQTPRYLIKTRGQQVTLSCSPISGHRSVSWYQQTPGQGLQFLFEYFSETQRNKGNFPGRFSGRQFSNSRSEMNVSTLELGDSALYLCASSLGAAAGELFFGEGSRLTVL.

This chain links TRBV11-1 with TRBJ2-7, with TRBD2 matching 10 bases. The length of the CDR3 is 15 residues. CDR1 is SGHAT, CDR2 FQDESV, per germline (reference sequence). The V gene end was trimmed by 5 bases and the J gene end by 3 bases; junction bases not matched to a gene: 7. The CDR3 spells CASSLRTSGNYEQYF. The CDR3 DNA sequence: TGTGCCAGCAGCCTCCGGACTAGCGGTAACTACGAGCAGTACTTC.

This chain joins TRBV13 and TRBJ2-1, with 9 bases matching TRBD1. Per the germline V gene, CDR1 is PRHDT and CDR2 is FYEKMQ (reference sequence). This CDR3 contains 14 residues. Trimming took 5 bases from V and 8 from J; bases not matched to a gene: 7. Here the CDR3 reads CASSLPTGGHEQFF. The CDR3 DNA follows: TGTGCCAGCAGCCTACCGACAGGGGGACATGAGCAGTTCTTC.

This rearrangement joins TRBV11-3 to TRBJ2-2, with D unclear. Trimming took 8 bases from V and 3 from J, leaving 7 bases between them. The CDR3 spans 12 residues. Looked up from germline, CDR1 is SGHNT and CDR2 is YENEEA. CDR3 protein: CASQQYTGELFF. Written as DNA, the CDR3 is TGTGCCAGCCAACAGTACACCGGGGAGCTGTTTTTT.

This chain uses TRBV7-6 with TRBJ1-5, with D maybe TRBD1 (6 bases). Germline-derived CDR1 and CDR2 are SGHVS and FNYEAQ. V shed 1 base and J shed 6 bases, with 13 bases lying between them. CDR3 length: 15 amino acids. CDR3 DNA: TGTGCCAGCAGCTTAGTAGCAGGGGCAAGTCAGCCCCAGCATTTT. As protein: CASSLVAGASQPQHF. Full variable domain (remainder filled in from reference TRBV7-6 and TRBJ1-5): GAGVSQSPRYKVTKRGQDVALRCDPISGHVSLYWYRQALGQGPEFLTYFNYEAQQDKSGLPNDRFSAERPEGSISTLTIQRTEQRDSAMYRCASSLVAGASQPQHFGDGTRLSIL.

This chain joins TRBV3-1 (or the pseudogene TRBV3-2) and TRBJ2-3; TRBD2 matches at 12 bases. The CDR3 sequence is 20 residues long. Trimming removed 3 bases from V and 4 bases from J; junction bases left unmatched: 17. Germline-derived CDR1 and CDR2 are LGHDT and YNNKEL (reference sequence). CDR3 sequence (DNA): TGTGCCAGCAGCCAGGGGGAGGGACTAGCGGGTGAAAGAGGGGCAGATACGCAGTATTTT. Protein product: CASSQGEGLAGERGADTQYF.

This clone has just a few counts. V is TRBV5-1 and J is TRBJ2-2, with 9 bases matching TRBD1. Germline V CDR1 and CDR2: SGHRS, YFSETQ. The CDR3 spans 16 residues. J gave up 6 bases and V 2 bases, and 8 bases lay outside the gene matches. This CDR3 reads CASSLTGTGTAGELFF. The CDR3 DNA reads TGCGCCAGCAGCTTAACCGGGACAGGGACTGCCGGGGAGCTGTTTTTT.